These 10 T cell receptor beta chains were sequenced from one sample in a study of regulatory T cells in long-lasting Graves disease listed by TCRdb under 2021. In the paper's terms, the time point label means: persistent/refractory GD, antithyroid drugs over 5 years with positive TRAb. RNA was extracted from PBMCs in TRIzol for both TCR sequencing and RNA sequencing. The protocol used for the library was multiplex PCR. These reads were obtained on an Illumina HiSeq 4000. iRepertoire HTBI primers and Arm-PCR amplification of CDR3 regions were used to construct TCR beta libraries. The raw public data were reprocessed by TCRdb itself: fastp quality trimming at Q25, MiXCR clonotype calling, in-frame beta chains only. Every entry covers one CDR3 protein and lists the most common genes and DNA from its rows. For this sample the table gives about 470,000 distinct CDR3 sequences, of which 20% to 25% were detected only once. The top ten clonotypes cover roughly 6.9% of the sample.

The sequencing used peripheral blood mononuclear cells (PBMCs), collected when the disease was refractory, from a patient treated with antithyroid drugs. These receptors all come from a female donor with Graves disease.

The V and J genes are TRBV6-9 and TRBJ1-6; 7 bases line up with TRBD1. The CDR3 runs 16 residues. With V trimmed by 3 bases and J by 10 bases, 12 bases remained unmatched. Germline CDR1 is MNHGY and CDR2 is SVAAGI. In DNA, the CDR3 is TGTGCCAGCAGTTACTCGAAGCCAGGGGGAGGGTCACCCCTCCACTTT. Its protein product is CASSYSKPGGGSPLHF.

This CDR3 reads CASSLGSREGETQYF. The CDR3 DNA reads TGTGCCAGCAGCCTAGGGTCCCGGGAGGGGGAGACCCAGTACTTC. The chain has TRBV7-2 and TRBJ2-5; 8 bases are shared with TRBD2. The CDR3 covers 15 residues. Trimming cost V 5 bases and J 5 bases; bases outside gene matches: 10. Germline loops: CDR1 SGHTA, CDR2 FQGNSA.

This clonotype was seen repeatedly, ten times or more. The chain has TRBV28 and TRBJ1-5; unclear D gene. Trimming shortened V by 2 bases and J by 3 bases, and 11 bases separated the two germline ends. The CDR3 runs 15 residues. CDR1 and CDR2 from the germline V gene are MDHEN and SYDVKM. The CDR3 DNA is TGTGCCAGCAGTTTACCCAGCCGGACCAATCAGCCCCAGCATTTT. As protein: CASSLPSRTNQPQHF.

The V call is TRBV9, the J call TRBJ2-7; 12 bases fit TRBD2. Germline V CDR1 and CDR2: SGDLS, YYNGEE. The junction had 5 bases not matched to a gene; V was cut back by 4 bases and J by 3 bases. The CDR3 is 15 amino acids. CDR3 DNA: TGTGCCAGCAGCCCTCGGGGACTAGCGGGCTACGAGCAGTACTTC. Translated: CASSPRGLAGYEQYF.

This clonotype was counted ten times or more. This CDR3 reads CASSPYLEQFF. CDR3 nucleotides: TGTGCCAGCAGCCCGTATCTTGAGCAGTTCTTC. The V call is TRBV5-5, the J call TRBJ2-1; D is unresolved. The ends were cut back, 4 bases at V and 9 bases at J, with 8 bases in the middle. CDR1 is SGHKS, CDR2 YYEKEE, per germline (reference sequence). CDR3 length equals 11 residues.

The sample holds many counts of this clonotype. V is TRBV6-5 and J is TRBJ2-7; 7 bases match TRBD1. The CDR3 covers 15 residues. The ends lost 2 bases at V and 0 bases at J; junction bases unmatched: 4. The germline CDR1 and CDR2 sequences are MNHEY and SVGAGI. The CDR3 reads CASSYDRDSSYEQYF. CDR3 nucleotide sequence: TGTGCCAGCAGTTACGACAGGGATAGCTCCTACGAGCAGTACTTC.

This sequence joins TRBV18 and TRBJ1-5, with TRBD1 identical over 7 bases. The germline V gene has CDR1 KGHSH and CDR2 LQKENI. The ends lost 3 bases at V and 9 bases at J; junction bases unmatched: 5. There are 13 residues in the CDR3. The CDR3 here is CASSPQGGWPQHF. The CDR3 coding sequence is TGTGCCAGCTCACCCCAGGGGGGATGGCCCCAGCATTTT.

This clonotype showed up just a few times. The chain recombines TRBV20-1 with TRBJ2-7; 9 bases are a match to TRBD1. The J segment lost 6 bases and the V segment lost 0 bases, leaving 9 bases of the junction unmatched. Germline CDR1 is DFQATT and CDR2 is SNEGSKA (reference sequence). This CDR3 has 15 residues. CDR3 DNA: TGCAGTGCTAGAGATCCAGGGACAGGGTTCTTCGAGCAGTACTTC. This gives the protein CSARDPGTGFFEQYF.

This clonotype showed up just a few times. The gene calls are TRBV6-2 or TRBV6-3 and TRBJ1-2, with 8 bases identical to TRBD1. CDR3 size: 14 residues. The V and J ends lost 5 bases and 6 bases, in that order; junction bases with no gene match: 8. The germline V gene has CDR1 MNHEY and CDR2 SVGEGT. CDR3 coding DNA: TGTGCCAGCAGTCCCAGGACAGGGTCTCATGGCTACACCTTC. This translates into CASSPRTGSHGYTF.

The chain is built from TRBV5-1 and TRBJ2-3; D is ambiguous. CDR3 size: 15 residues. From germline, CDR1 is SGHRS and CDR2 YFSETQ. V was pared by 4 bases and J by 1 base, with 13 bases between. CDR3 sequence: CASSMTVTGTDTQYF. DNA of the CDR3: TGCGCCAGCAGCATGACGGTCACCGGCACAGATACGCAGTATTTT.